The text below deals with one TCR beta chain. This sample was included in a study of T cell changes during pregnancy in multiple sclerosis. Germline-derived CDR1 and CDR2 are LNHDA and SQIVND (reference sequence). There are 14 residues in the CDR3. V gave up 5 bases and J gave up 8 bases, with 13 bases separating them. Profiled with immunoSEQ multiplex PCR; TCRdb holds only in-frame clones, not every one. The sample holds some 38,000 clones; about 94% are singletons and the top ten take around 0.42%. The sample in question was CD4+ T cells from peripheral blood mononuclear cells, obtained in the second trimester of pregnancy. The chain carries TRBV19 and TRBJ1-6; D unresolved. The sequence derives from a female donor with multiple sclerosis, enrolled in a pregnancy study. The CDR3 reads CASSVVPADSPLHF. CDR3 coding DNA: TGTGCCAGTAGTGTGGTTCCAGCGGATTCACCCCTCCACTTT. The full variable domain, rest sourced from reference TRBV19 and TRBJ1-6, is DGGITQSPKYLFRKEGQNVTLSCEQNLNHDAMYWYRQDPGQGLRLIYYSQIVNDFQKGDIAEGYSVSREKKESFPLTVTSAQKNPTAFYLCASSVVPADSPLHFGNGTRLTVT.